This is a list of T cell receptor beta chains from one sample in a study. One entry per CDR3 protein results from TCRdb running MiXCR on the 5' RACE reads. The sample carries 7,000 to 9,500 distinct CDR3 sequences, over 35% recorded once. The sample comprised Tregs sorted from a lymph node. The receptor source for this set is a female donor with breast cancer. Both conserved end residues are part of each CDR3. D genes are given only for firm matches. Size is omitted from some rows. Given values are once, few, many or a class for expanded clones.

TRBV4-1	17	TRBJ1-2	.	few	CASSPVYSPSANYGYTF	TGCGCCAGCAGCCCCGTATATTCCCCCTCGGCTAACTATGGCTACACCTTC
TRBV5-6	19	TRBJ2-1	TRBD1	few	CASSLARDRAYSDWNEQFF	TGTGCCAGCAGCTTGGCCCGGGACAGGGCCTACAGTGATTGGAATGAGCAGTTCTTC
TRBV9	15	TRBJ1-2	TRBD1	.	CASSASGTGVHGYTF	TGTGCCAGCAGCGCCTCCGGGACAGGGGTGCATGGCTACACCTTC
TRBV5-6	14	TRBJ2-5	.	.	CASSNNTGGETQYF	TGTGCCAGCAGCAACAACACAGGTGGCGAGACCCAGTACTTC
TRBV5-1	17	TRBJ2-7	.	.	CASSLYTLGEPSSEQYF	TGCGCCAGCAGCTTGTACACACTCGGGGAACCTTCCAGCGAGCAGTACTTC
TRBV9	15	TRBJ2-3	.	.	CASSVGGGPGDTQCF	TGTGCCAGCAGCGTAGGAGGGGGGCCCGGAGATACGCAGTGTTTT
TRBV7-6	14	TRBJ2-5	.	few	CASSVTEEQETQYF	TGTGCCAGCAGCGTCACCGAGGAACAAGAGACCCAGTACTTC
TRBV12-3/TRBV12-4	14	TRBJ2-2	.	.	CASSLGPPTGELFF	TGTGCCAGCAGTTTGGGGCCTCCTACCGGGGAGCTGTTTTTT
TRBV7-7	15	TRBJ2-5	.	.	CASSLWLGAAETQYF	TGTGCTAGCAGCTTATGGCTGGGGGCTGCAGAGACCCAGTACTTC
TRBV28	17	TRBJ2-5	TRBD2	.	CASSPGVAGWLGETQYF	TGTGCCAGCAGCCCCGGGGTAGCGGGATGGTTAGGAGAGACCCAGTACTTC
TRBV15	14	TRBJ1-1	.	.	CATSRRQVGAEAFF	TGTGCCACCAGCAGACGACAGGTGGGCGCTGAAGCTTTCTTT
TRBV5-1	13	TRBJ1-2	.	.	CASSLQSNYGYTF	TGCGCCAGCAGCCTCCAGTCTAACTATGGCTACACCTTC
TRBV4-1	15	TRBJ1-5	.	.	CASSQEGGSNQPQHF	TGCGCCAGCAGCCAAGAGGGAGGAAGCAATCAGCCCCAGCATTTT
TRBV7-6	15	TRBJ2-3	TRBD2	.	CASSLDGTSEGTQYF	TGTGCCAGCAGCTTAGACGGGACTAGCGAGGGGACGCAGTATTTT
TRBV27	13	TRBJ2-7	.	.	CANGHGWTYEQYF	TGTGCCAACGGACACGGTTGGACCTACGAGCAGTACTTC